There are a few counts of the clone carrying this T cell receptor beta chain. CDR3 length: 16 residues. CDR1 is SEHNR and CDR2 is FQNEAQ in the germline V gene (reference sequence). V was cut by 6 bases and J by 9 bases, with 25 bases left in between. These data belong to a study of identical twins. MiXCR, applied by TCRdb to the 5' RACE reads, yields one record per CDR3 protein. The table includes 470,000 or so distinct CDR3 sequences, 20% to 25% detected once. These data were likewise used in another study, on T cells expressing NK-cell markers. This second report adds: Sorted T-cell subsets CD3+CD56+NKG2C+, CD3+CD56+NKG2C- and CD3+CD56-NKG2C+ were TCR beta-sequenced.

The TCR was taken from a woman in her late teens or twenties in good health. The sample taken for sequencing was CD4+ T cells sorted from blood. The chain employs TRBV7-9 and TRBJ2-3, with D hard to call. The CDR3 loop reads CASSRSWEPDTDTQYF. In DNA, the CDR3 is TGTGCCAGCAGTCGTAGCTGGGAACCTGACACGGACACGCAGTATTTT.